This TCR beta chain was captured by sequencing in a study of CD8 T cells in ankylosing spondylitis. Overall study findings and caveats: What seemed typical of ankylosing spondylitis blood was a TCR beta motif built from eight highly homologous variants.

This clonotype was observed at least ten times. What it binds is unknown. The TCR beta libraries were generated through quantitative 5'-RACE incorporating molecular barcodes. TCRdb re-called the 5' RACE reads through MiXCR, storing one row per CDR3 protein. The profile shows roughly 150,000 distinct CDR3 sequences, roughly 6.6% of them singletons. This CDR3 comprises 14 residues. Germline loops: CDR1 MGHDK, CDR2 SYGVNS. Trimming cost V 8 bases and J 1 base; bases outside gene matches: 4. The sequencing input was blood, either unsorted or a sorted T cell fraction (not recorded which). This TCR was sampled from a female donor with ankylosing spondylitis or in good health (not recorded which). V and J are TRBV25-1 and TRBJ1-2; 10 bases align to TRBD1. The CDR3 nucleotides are TGTGCCAGCTCCTGGACAGGGGGTAACTATGGCTACACCTTC. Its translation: CASSWTGGNYGYTF.